The present T cell receptor (beta chain) was sequenced within a study of blood T cell repertoires in COVID-19. Overall study context: Sources were T cells, B-cell-depleted T cells, or PBMCs; the material itself was cDNA or gDNA.

Per the authors' pipeline: Reference gene primers were amplified, and this amplification served to estimate nucleated cell counts. The method was immunoSEQ multiplex PCR; TCRdb's version includes in-frame clones alone and lacks a portion of them. V, J and clone size were drawn from that table, and D and trimming were deduced from the DNA. This table has hundreds of thousands of clones, about 85% appearing once. Looked up from germline, CDR1 is LNHDA and CDR2 is SQIVND (reference sequence). This CDR3 contains 15 residues. Trimming left V 5 bases short and J 2 bases short, with 16 bases between. Living in roughly 23 US areas, the participants were between roughly 18 and 89 years of age. Cohort placement rested on clinical history that participants reported themselves.

The sequence came from an older woman who had recovered from COVID-19. The rearrangement uses TRBV19 and TRBJ2-7, with TRBD2 as a possible D gene (6 bases). Specimen: PBMCs or T cells enriched from blood (not recorded which). The DNA of the CDR3 is TGTGCCAGTAGTCTAACGGGACTGGGAGCCTACGAGCAGTACTTC. Protein sequence: CASSLTGLGAYEQYF.